The 3 T cell receptor beta chains below were found in one sample sequenced in a study of control samples from healthy donors and cancer patients. Data came from immunoSEQ multiplex PCR; TCRdb stores just in-frame clones and leaves some out. This table holds 80,000 or so clones, around 95% found once. The sample taken for sequencing was blood. These TCRs come from a middle-aged woman in good health.

The sample holds one count of this clone. V is TRBV4-2 and J is TRBJ2-5, with D tentatively TRBD2 (6 bases). The CDR3 runs to 15 residues. CDR1 and CDR2 (germline): LGHNA, YNFKEQ. V was cut by 1 base and J by 2 bases, with 11 bases left in between. The CDR3 bases are TGTGCCAGCAGCCAAGGACTAGGCCCTCAAGAGACCCAGTACTTC. This codes for CASSQGLGPQETQYF.

The chain carries TRBV19 and TRBJ2-2; D is unclear. This CDR3 is 13 amino acids long. V shed 3 bases and J shed 8 bases, with 10 bases lying between them. Germline CDR1 and CDR2: LNHDA and SQIVND (reference sequence). In DNA, the CDR3 is TGTGCCAGTAGTATCGATAAATTTGGGGAGCTGTTTTTT. This encodes CASSIDKFGELFF. Complete variable domain (other parts from reference TRBV19 and TRBJ2-2): DGGITQSPKYLFRKEGQNVTLSCEQNLNHDAMYWYRQDPGQGLRLIYYSQIVNDFQKGDIAEGYSVSREKKESFPLTVTSAQKNPTAFYLCASSIDKFGELFFGEGSRLTVL.

The chain recombines TRBV7-3 with TRBJ1-5; D ambiguous. Trimming shortened V by 1 base and J by 5 bases, and 6 bases separated the two germline ends. The CDR3 runs to 13 residues. Germline V lookup: CDR1 SGHTA, CDR2 FQGTGA. The CDR3 DNA sequence: TGTGCCAGCAGCTTAAACACCGATCAGCCCCAGCATTTT. It specifies CASSLNTDQPQHF. The variable domain in full, with the rest retrieved from reference TRBV7-3 and TRBJ1-5, is GAGVSQTPSNKVTEKGKYVELRCDPISGHTALYWYRQSLGQGPEFLIYFQGTGAADDSGLPNDRFFAVRPEGSVSTLKIQRTERGDSAVYLCASSLNTDQPQHFGDGTRLSIL.